Listed here are 22 T cell receptor beta chains from one sample, sequenced in a study of cytomegalovirus exposure and HLA in healthy donors. PCR was performed using 60 Vbeta and 13 Jbeta primers. Assay used: immunoSEQ multiplex PCR; TCRdb lists only in-frame clones, some missing. Of over 100,000 clones listed, over 75% are singletons. Sequenced: PBMCs. Every receptor here comes from a woman between 18 and 29 years old in good health and CMV-seropositive.

In this sample, this clone turned up a few times. The chain links TRBV30 to TRBJ1-5; possibly TRBD1 for D (6 bases). Trimming shortened V by 1 base and J by 1 base, and 11 bases separated the two germline ends. The CDR3 is made up of 15 amino acids. The germline V gene encodes CDR1 GTSNPN and CDR2 SVGIG (reference sequence). CDR3 sequence: CAWSAGTTSNQPQHF. Here the CDR3 DNA reads TGTGCCTGGAGTGCAGGGACAACGAGCAATCAGCCCCAGCATTTT.

In this sample, this clone turned up once. This chain links TRBV18 with TRBJ1-5; 9 nucleotides agree with TRBD1. Germline loops: CDR1 KGHSH, CDR2 LQKENI. This CDR3 is built from 15 residues. V dropped 5 bases and J dropped 5; count of bases not matched to a gene: 7. This CDR3 reads CASSATGTGYQPQHF. In nucleotides, the CDR3 is TGTGCCAGCTCAGCCACCGGGACAGGGTATCAGCCCCAGCATTTT.

The rearrangement links TRBV7-9 to TRBJ2-2, with 8 bases lining up with TRBD1. CDR1 and CDR2 from the germline V gene are SEHNR and FQNEAQ (reference sequence). V was clipped by 6 bases and J by 1 base; unmatched bases: 4. The CDR3 covers 15 residues. The CDR3 loop is CASSSGTGNTGELFF. CDR3 DNA: TGTGCCAGCAGTTCCGGGACAGGGAACACCGGGGAGCTGTTTTTT.

The chain links TRBV6-5 to TRBJ2-7; 9 bases are a match to TRBD1. This CDR3 has 15 amino acids. V dropped 5 bases and J dropped 1; count of bases not matched to a gene: 6. Germline loops: CDR1 MNHEY, CDR2 SVGAGI. The CDR3 nucleotides read TGTGCCAGCAGTACTACAGGGGGCCCATCCTACGAGCAGTACTTC. As protein: CASSTTGGPSYEQYF.

The chain carries TRBV7-9 and TRBJ1-5, with D possibly being TRBD1 (6 bases). Germline loops: CDR1 SEHNR, CDR2 FQNEAQ (reference sequence). CDR3 length: 15 amino acids. Trimming stripped 0 bases from V and 7 bases from J, with 13 bases between. The CDR3 here is CASSLADEDSQPQHF. CDR3 DNA: TGTGCCAGCAGCTTAGCTGACGAGGACAGCCAGCCCCAGCATTTT.

V and J are TRBV29-1 and TRBJ1-6; D might be TRBD1 (6 bases). This CDR3 has 13 amino acids. Trimming shortened V by 6 bases and J by 1 base, and 7 bases separated the two germline ends. In germline, CDR1 is SQVTM, CDR2 ANQGSEA. The CDR3 region is CSVGQSYNSPLHF. As DNA, the CDR3 is TGCAGCGTCGGACAGTCCTATAATTCACCCCTCCACTTT.

This clone was counted once. The chain has TRBV18 and TRBJ1-2, with TRBD1 matching over 11 bases. This CDR3 is built from 14 residues. With V trimmed by 3 bases and J by 8 bases, 5 bases remained unmatched. Germline CDR1 KGHSH, CDR2 LQKENI. The CDR3 spells CASSPRTGGEGYTF. Here the CDR3 DNA reads TGTGCCAGCTCACCTAGGACAGGGGGCGAGGGCTACACCTTC.

The rearrangement links TRBV9 to TRBJ1-3; D might be TRBD1 (6 bases). The CDR3 has 15 amino acids. V gave up 4 bases and J gave up 2 bases, with 13 bases separating them. Germline V gene sequence: CDR1 SGDLS, CDR2 YYNGEE. CDR3 DNA: TGTGCCAGCAGCCAAGGGGACACGGCTGGAAACACCATATATTTT. It is translated as CASSQGDTAGNTIYF.

The V call is TRBV5-1, the J call TRBJ1-2, with D perhaps matching TRBD1 (5 bases). The CDR3 sequence is 13 residues long. V lost 2 bases and J lost 6, with 11 bases in between. Per the germline V gene, CDR1 is SGHRS and CDR2 is YFSETQ. The CDR3 sequence: CASSLGEGNGYTF. The CDR3 DNA reads as TGCGCCAGCAGCTTAGGGGAGGGGAATGGCTACACCTTC.

Many counts were recorded for this clone. This chain uses TRBV13 with TRBJ2-1; TRBD2 matches at 7 bases. V shed 1 base, J shed 6 bases, and the junction held 6 bases outside the gene matches. Germline V gene sequence: CDR1 PRHDT, CDR2 FYEKMQ (reference sequence). The CDR3 has 15 amino acids. Here the CDR3 DNA reads TGTGCCAGCAGCTTAGTGCGGGAGAGTTCCAATGAGCAGTTCTTC. Protein product: CASSLVRESSNEQFF.

The gene calls are TRBV19 and TRBJ2-7; 8 nucleotides align to TRBD1. Per germline, CDR1 LNHDA and CDR2 SQIVND (reference sequence). This CDR3 is 12 amino acids long. The junction had 6 bases not matched to a gene; V was cut back by 3 bases and J by 11 bases. DNA for the CDR3: TGTGCCAGTAGTATCCCGGGACAGGAGAAGTACTTC. It specifies CASSIPGQEKYF. The variable domain in full, completed from reference TRBV19 and TRBJ2-7, reads DGGITQSPKYLFRKEGQNVTLSCEQNLNHDAMYWYRQDPGQGLRLIYYSQIVNDFQKGDIAEGYSVSREKKESFPLTVTSAQKNPTAFYLCASSIPGQEKYFGPGTRLTVT.

The chain is built from TRBV6-1 and TRBJ2-7; D possibly corresponds to TRBD1 (5 bases). There are 12 residues in the CDR3. V lost 3 bases, J lost 9 bases, and 12 bases lay in between. CDR1 MNHNS and CDR2 SASEGT come from the germline V gene. The CDR3 DNA follows: TGTGCCAGCAGTGACGACAGTCAGCTGCAGTACTTC. Amino acids: CASSDDSQLQYF.

Only one count was recorded for this clone. The chain carries TRBV10-3 and TRBJ1-2, with 8 positions matching TRBD1. The junction had 3 bases not matched to a gene; V was cut back by 6 bases and J by 0 bases. Looked up from germline, CDR1 is ENHRY and CDR2 is SYGVKD. The CDR3 length is 14 residues. In DNA, the CDR3 is TGTGCCATCAGAGGACAGGGTTCTAACTATGGCTACACCTTC. It yields the protein CAIRGQGSNYGYTF.

The genes are TRBV19 and TRBJ1-1; 7 bases match TRBD1. Unmatched junction bases numbered 7, after V lost 6 bases and J lost 0 bases. CDR1 and CDR2 from the germline V gene are LNHDA and SQIVND (reference sequence). The CDR3 loop spans 15 amino acids. CDR3: CASSPTGVMNTEAFF. The CDR3 DNA sequence: TGTGCCAGTAGCCCTACAGGGGTCATGAACACTGAAGCTTTCTTT.

This clone was recorded a few times. This chain links TRBV28 with TRBJ2-2; D remains ambiguous. The CDR3 totals 14 residues. Germline V gene sequence: CDR1 MDHEN, CDR2 SYDVKM. The germline V and J ends were trimmed by 3 bases and 3 bases, with 8 bases remaining between them. The CDR3 reads CASSFLVDTGELFF. The CDR3 coding sequence is TGTGCCAGCAGTTTTTTAGTTGACACCGGGGAGCTGTTTTTT.

This chain connects TRBV7-2 to TRBJ2-5, with TRBD2 as a possible D gene (6 bases). Germline lookup yields CDR1 SGHTA and CDR2 FQGNSA. This CDR3 spans 14 amino acids. Trimming took off 5 bases at V and 1 base at J, with 11 bases between the two ends. The CDR3: CASSASGLQETQYF. DNA for the CDR3: TGTGCCAGCAGCGCGAGCGGGCTCCAAGAGACCCAGTACTTC.

The genes are TRBV21-1 and TRBJ2-1; the table's D call TRBD1 went unverified against the DNA. TRBV21-1 counts as a pseudogene. The CDR3 runs 16 residues. CDR3 in DNA: TGTGCCAGCAGCAAAGAGGCGCGGGACAGGGTCCATGAGCAGTTCTTC. Residues: CASSKEARDRVHEQFF.

This clone appeared a few times. The genes are TRBV7-2 and TRBJ1-1; no clear D. The CDR3 contains 15 residues. Per germline, CDR1 SGHTA and CDR2 FQGNSA. V lost 1 base and J lost 1, with 10 bases in between. The CDR3 bases are TGTGCCAGCAGCTTAGGGTCCCTAGGGAACACTGAAGCTTTCTTT. Its protein product is CASSLGSLGNTEAFF.

The J gene is TRBJ2-7, the V gene TRBV2, with 9 bases identical to TRBD1. The length of the CDR3 is 14 residues. Germline V gene sequence: CDR1 SNHLY, CDR2 FYNNEI. V shed 7 bases and J 1 base; nucleotides not matched to a gene: 5. CDR3 sequence: CASKGTGQSYEQYF. The DNA of the CDR3 is TGTGCCAGCAAAGGGACAGGGCAGTCCTACGAGCAGTACTTC.

There are a few counts of this clone. The CDR3 loop reads CASSPLQGAVDGYTF. The CDR3 DNA sequence: TGCGCCAGCAGCCCCTTACAGGGGGCCGTGGATGGCTACACCTTC. The V gene is TRBV5-1, the J gene TRBJ1-2, with 9 bases that match TRBD1. Unmatched junction bases numbered 10, after V lost 4 bases and J lost 6 bases. This CDR3 contains 15 residues. CDR1 is SGHRS, CDR2 YFSETQ, per germline.

This CDR3 reads CASETDRDSTEAFF. Written as DNA, the CDR3 is TGTGCCAGCGAAACGGACAGGGACTCCACTGAAGCTTTCTTT. The chain joins TRBV25-1 to TRBJ1-1; the match to TRBD1 covers 8 bases. After removal of 8 bases from V and 4 bases from J, the junction contained 9 bases not matched to a gene. Germline V gene data show CDR1 as MGHDK and CDR2 as SYGVNS. The CDR3 has 14 residues.

DNA of the CDR3: TGCGCCACCGTGGGTGCGGGACTTAGCTCCTACGAGCAGTACTTC. Protein: CATVGAGLSSYEQYF. The V gene is TRBV10-1, the J gene TRBJ2-7; D possibly corresponds to TRBD2 (6 bases). The CDR3 contains 15 residues. V was cut by 10 bases and J by 0 bases, with 19 bases left in between. CDR1 is WNHNN and CDR2 is SYGVQD in the germline V gene (reference sequence).